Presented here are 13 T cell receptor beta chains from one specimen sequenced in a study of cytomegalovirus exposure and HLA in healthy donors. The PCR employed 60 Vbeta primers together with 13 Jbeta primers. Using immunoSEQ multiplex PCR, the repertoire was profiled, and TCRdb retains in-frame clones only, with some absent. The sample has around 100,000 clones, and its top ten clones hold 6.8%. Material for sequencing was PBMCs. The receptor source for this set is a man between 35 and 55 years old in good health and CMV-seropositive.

CDR3 region: CASSLVSGQGPQYF. The CDR3 DNA is TGTGCCAGCAGCTTGGTCTCGGGACAGGGGCCCCAGTACTTC. The chain joins TRBV11-1 to TRBJ2-5; 10 bases align to TRBD1. Per germline, CDR1 SGHAT and CDR2 FQDESV (reference sequence). The CDR3 covers 14 residues. Unmatched junction bases numbered 7, after V lost 3 bases and J lost 9 bases.

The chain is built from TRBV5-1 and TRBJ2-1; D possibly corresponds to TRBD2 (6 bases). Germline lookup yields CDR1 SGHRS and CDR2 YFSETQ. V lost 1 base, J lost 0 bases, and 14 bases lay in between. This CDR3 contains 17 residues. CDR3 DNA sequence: TGCGCCAGCAGCTTGCTGGTCGTCGGGAGCTCCTACAATGAGCAGTTCTTC. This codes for CASSLLVVGSSYNEQFF. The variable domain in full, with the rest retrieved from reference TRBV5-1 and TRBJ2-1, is KAGVTQTPRYLIKTRGQQVTLSCSPISGHRSVSWYQQTPGQGLQFLFEYFSETQRNKGNFPGRFSGRQFSNSRSEMNVSTLELGDSALYLCASSLLVVGSSYNEQFFGPGTRLTVL.

CDR3 DNA sequence: TGCGCCAGCAGCTGGGGACTAGCGGGAAGCACAGATACGCAGTATTTT. It is translated as CASSWGLAGSTDTQYF. This chain connects TRBV5-1 to TRBJ2-3, with 13 bases fitting TRBD2. The V segment lost 3 bases and the J segment 0 bases; nucleotides outside the gene matches: 1. The CDR3 contains 16 residues. Germline V gene data show CDR1 as SGHRS and CDR2 as YFSETQ.

The CDR3 sequence: CASTQTGGIWETQYF. CDR3 bases: TGTGCCAGCACCCAGACAGGGGGCATCTGGGAGACCCAGTACTTC. V usage is TRBV28 and J usage is TRBJ2-5; 10 positions match TRBD1. Germline trimming cut 7 bases from V and 5 bases from J; bases unmatched to any gene: 10. This CDR3 spans 15 amino acids. Germline CDR1 is MDHEN and CDR2 is SYDVKM. Full variable domain (rest looked up from reference TRBV28 and TRBJ2-5): DVKVTQSSRYLVKRTGEKVFLECVQDMDHENMFWYRQDPGLGLRLIYFSYDVKMKEKGDIPEGYSVSREKKERFSLILESASTNQTSMYLCASTQTGGIWETQYFGPGTRLLVL.

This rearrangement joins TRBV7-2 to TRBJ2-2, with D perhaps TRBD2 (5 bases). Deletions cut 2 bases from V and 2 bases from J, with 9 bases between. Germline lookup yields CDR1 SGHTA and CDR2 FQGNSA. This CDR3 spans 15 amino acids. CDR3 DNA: TGTGCCAGCAGCTTAAGGCGGGCCAACACCGGGGAGCTGTTTTTT. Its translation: CASSLRRANTGELFF.

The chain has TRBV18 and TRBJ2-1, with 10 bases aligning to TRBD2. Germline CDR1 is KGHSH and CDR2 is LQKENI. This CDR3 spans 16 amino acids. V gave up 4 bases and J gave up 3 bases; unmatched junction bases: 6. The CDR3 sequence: CASSLIGLADYNEQFF. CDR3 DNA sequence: TGTGCCAGCTCACTGATTGGACTAGCGGACTACAATGAGCAGTTCTTC.

CDR3 amino acids: CASSLEGRREETQYF. CDR3 nucleotides: TGTGCCAGCAGCTTAGAGGGGAGGAGGGAAGAGACCCAGTACTTC. The chain employs TRBV11-2 and TRBJ2-5; possibly TRBD2 for D (6 bases). With 0 bases removed from V and 3 bases from J, the gap between germline ends came to 11 bases. This CDR3 region has 15 residues. Germline lookup yields CDR1 SGHAT and CDR2 FQNNGV.

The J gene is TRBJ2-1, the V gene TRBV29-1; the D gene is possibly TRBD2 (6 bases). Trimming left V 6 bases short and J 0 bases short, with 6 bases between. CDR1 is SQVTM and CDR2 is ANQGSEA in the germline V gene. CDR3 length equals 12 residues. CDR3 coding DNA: TGCAGCGTGACTAGCTCCTACAATGAGCAGTTCTTC. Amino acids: CSVTSSYNEQFF.

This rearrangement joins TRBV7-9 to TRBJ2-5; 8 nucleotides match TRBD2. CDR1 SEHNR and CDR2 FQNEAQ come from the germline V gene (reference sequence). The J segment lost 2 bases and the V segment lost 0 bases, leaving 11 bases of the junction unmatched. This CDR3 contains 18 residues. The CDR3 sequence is CASSLAPGGIAGQETQYF. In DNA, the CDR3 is TGTGCCAGCAGCTTAGCCCCGGGAGGGATAGCGGGGCAAGAGACCCAGTACTTC.

The CDR3 spells CASSDRTSGSYEQYF. CDR3 in DNA: TGTGCCAGCAGTGATCGGACTAGCGGGAGCTACGAGCAGTACTTC. This rearrangement joins TRBV2 to TRBJ2-7; 13 bases align to TRBD2. The V segment lost 3 bases and the J segment 3 bases; nucleotides outside the gene matches: 2. Germline V gene lookup returns CDR1 SNHLY and CDR2 FYNNEI. The CDR3 sequence is 15 residues long.

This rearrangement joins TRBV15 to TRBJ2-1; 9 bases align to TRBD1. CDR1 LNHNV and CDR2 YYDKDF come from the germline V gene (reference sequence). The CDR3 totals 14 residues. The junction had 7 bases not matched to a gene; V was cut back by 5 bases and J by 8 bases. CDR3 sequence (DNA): TGTGCCACCAGCGTACGGACAGGGGTTGATGAGCAGTTCTTC. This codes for CATSVRTGVDEQFF.

This chain's CDR3 is CASSLSGETQYF. As DNA, the CDR3 is TGTGCCAGCAGTTTATCCGGAGAGACCCAGTACTTC. The gene calls are TRBV28 and TRBJ2-5; no clear D gene. V lost 1 base to trimming and J lost 4 bases, with 4 bases between them. In germline, CDR1 is MDHEN, CDR2 SYDVKM. There are 12 residues in the CDR3. The complete variable domain, with remaining parts taken from reference TRBV28 and TRBJ2-5, reads DVKVTQSSRYLVKRTGEKVFLECVQDMDHENMFWYRQDPGLGLRLIYFSYDVKMKEKGDIPEGYSVSREKKERFSLILESASTNQTSMYLCASSLSGETQYFGPGTRLLVL.

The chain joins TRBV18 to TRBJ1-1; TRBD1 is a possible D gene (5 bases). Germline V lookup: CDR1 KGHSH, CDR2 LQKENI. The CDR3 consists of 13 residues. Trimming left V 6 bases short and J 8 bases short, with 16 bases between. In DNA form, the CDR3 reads TGTGCCAGCTCCCCGGGGGGGTCCATCGAAGCTTTCTTT. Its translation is CASSPGGSIEAFF.